These 24 T cell receptor beta chains came from one sample sequenced in a study of blood T cell repertoires in COVID-19. The protocol was immunoSEQ multiplex PCR, while the TCRdb copy is restricted to in-frame clones and leaves out a portion. The data contain 55,000 to 95,000 clones, 81% of them singletons. Sequenced sample: peripheral blood. The receptors here all came from a woman aged 70-85 years with acute or convalescent COVID-19.

The chain uses TRBV6-5 and TRBJ1-1; D call uncertain. Germline CDR1 MNHEY, CDR2 SVGAGI. This CDR3 comprises 14 residues. Trimming cost V 8 bases and J 0 bases, with 13 bases left between them. CDR3 protein: CASRPELMNTEAFF. In nucleotides, the CDR3 is TGTGCCAGCCGTCCCGAACTGATGAACACTGAAGCTTTCTTT.

The chain is built from TRBV7-8 and TRBJ2-2, with 11 bases aligning to TRBD2. The trim removed 2 bases at V and 5 bases at J, leaving 7 bases unmatched. Germline CDR1 and CDR2: SGHVS and FQNEAQ. CDR3 size: 17 residues. The CDR3 DNA sequence: TGTGCCAGCAGCTTATTAGCGGGAGGGTATCAGACCGGGGAGCTGTTTTTT. It codes for CASSLLAGGYQTGELFF.

The CDR3 spells CASSSSYQQPQHF. The CDR3 coding sequence is TGTGCCAGCAGCTCGAGTTACCAACAGCCCCAGCATTTT. The chain employs TRBV12-3 or TRBV12-4 and TRBJ1-5; D uncertain. V lost 6 bases and J lost 7, with 13 bases in between. This CDR3 contains 13 residues.

The chain links TRBV5-1 to TRBJ1-4; no firm D call. CDR1 and CDR2 (germline): SGHRS, YFSETQ. The CDR3 has 14 amino acids. The V gene lost 4 bases and the J gene lost 4 bases, with 11 bases spanning the gap. The CDR3 bases are TGCGCCAGCAGCCGAGATGCTGGTAATGAAAAACTGTTTTTT. Residues: CASSRDAGNEKLFF.

V and J are TRBV19 and TRBJ2-1, with 11 bases fitting TRBD1. This CDR3 has 14 amino acids. Germline V gene lookup returns CDR1 LNHDA and CDR2 SQIVND (reference sequence). V gave up 5 bases and J gave up 8 bases; unmatched junction bases: 5. The DNA for the CDR3 is TGTGCCAGTAGTCCTCGGACAGGGGGCGATGAGCAGTTCTTC. Translating gives CASSPRTGGDEQFF.

The CDR3 DNA reads as TGTGCCAGCAGCCCTGCGGCCGGGGGGCTGAATGAAAAACTGTTTTTT. This translates into CASSPAAGGLNEKLFF. The rearrangement joins TRBV28 to TRBJ1-4, with D maybe TRBD1 (6 bases). V lost 6 bases and J 5 bases, leaving 19 bases between the germline ends. Per germline, CDR1 MDHEN and CDR2 SYDVKM. CDR3 length equals 16 residues.

The chain uses TRBV7-2 and TRBJ2-1, with 7 bases identical to TRBD2. V shed 6 bases, J shed 4 bases, and the junction held 6 bases outside the gene matches. Germline loops: CDR1 SGHTA, CDR2 FQGNSA. The CDR3 runs 14 residues. The CDR3: CASSPGLGYNEQFF. The CDR3 nucleotides are TGTGCCAGCAGTCCTGGACTAGGTTACAATGAGCAGTTCTTC. The full variable domain, its missing parts supplied by reference TRBV7-2 and TRBJ2-1, is GAGVSQSPSNKVTEKGKDVELRCDPISGHTALYWYRQSLGQGLEFLIYFQGNSAPDKSGLPSDRFSAERTGGSVSTLTIQRTQQEDSAVYLCASSPGLGYNEQFFGPGTRLTVL.

The chain uses TRBV7-3 and TRBJ1-2; D gene ambiguous. This CDR3 has 13 residues. V was trimmed by 5 bases and J by 8 bases, leaving 15 bases between them. Germline V gene lookup returns CDR1 SGHTA and CDR2 FQGTGA. Here the CDR3 reads CASSPRINSGYTF. In DNA, the CDR3 is TGTGCCAGCAGCCCCAGGATCAACTCGGGCTACACCTTC.

This chain joins TRBV7-8 and TRBJ2-3; D remains unclear. The V end was cut by 5 bases, the J end by 2 bases, with 20 bases between. The CDR3 sequence is 17 residues long. The germline gives CDR1 SGHVS, CDR2 FQNEAQ. The CDR3, as DNA: TGTGCCAGCAGCCTCTTGGAGAACCGGGTCCCCACAGATACGCAGTATTTT. Its translation is CASSLLENRVPTDTQYF.

This chain joins TRBV2 and TRBJ1-2, with 9 bases identical to TRBD1. Germline CDR1 is SNHLY and CDR2 is FYNNEI. V trimming: 4 bases; J trimming: 5 bases; junction bases outside the gene matches: 14. This CDR3 has 17 residues. The CDR3 here is CASSAGLEGTGRYGYTF. The CDR3 DNA follows: TGTGCCAGCAGTGCCGGTCTTGAGGGGACAGGGCGTTATGGCTACACCTTC.

The V call is TRBV15, the J call TRBJ2-7; no clear D gene. The length of the CDR3 is 14 residues. V was cut by 0 bases and J by 2 bases, with 8 bases left in between. The germline CDR1 and CDR2 sequences are LNHNV and YYDKDF (reference sequence). CDR3 DNA sequence: TGTGCCACCAGCAGAGATGGTGGGCCCTACGAGCAGTACTTC. As protein: CATSRDGGPYEQYF. Filled out from reference TRBV15 and TRBJ2-7, the complete variable domain reads DAMVIQNPRYQVTQFGKPVTLSCSQTLNHNVMYWYQQKSSQAPKLLFHYYDKDFNNEADTPDNFQSRRPNTSFCFLDIRSPGLGDTAMYLCATSRDGGPYEQYFGPGTRLTVT.

The chain employs TRBV5-4 and TRBJ2-7; TRBD2 agrees at 10 bases. Trimming at V came to 0 bases and at J to 5 bases, leaving 8 bases not matched to a gene. This CDR3 region has 16 residues. Germline V gene data show CDR1 as SGHNT and CDR2 as YYREEE (reference sequence). The CDR3 DNA reads as TGTGCCAGCAGCTTGGCACGGACTAGCGGCTTTGACGAGCAGTACTTC. As protein: CASSLARTSGFDEQYF.

The table lists this clone with many counts. CDR3 amino acids: CASSLNRKNYGYTF. The CDR3 DNA follows: TGTGCCAGCAGCTTAAACAGGAAAAACTATGGCTACACCTTC. The J gene is TRBJ1-2, the V gene TRBV7-2; TRBD1 might be the D (5 bases). CDR3 length: 14 amino acids. V gave up 2 bases and J gave up 2 bases, with 9 bases separating them. Germline V CDR1 and CDR2: SGHTA, FQGNSA.

V gene TRBV7-9 combines with J gene TRBJ1-2; no clear D. The ends were cut back, 5 bases at V and 5 bases at J, with 9 bases in the middle. This CDR3 comprises 12 residues. Germline CDR1 is SEHNR and CDR2 is FQNEAQ (reference sequence). In nucleotides, the CDR3 is TGTGCCAGCAGCCCTGGTCAGTATGGCTACACCTTC. This sequence encodes CASSPGQYGYTF.

J is TRBJ2-1 and V is TRBV19; 10 positions agree with TRBD1. The V gene end was trimmed by 4 bases and the J gene end by 7 bases; junction bases not matched to a gene: 1. The V gene's germline CDR1 is LNHDA and CDR2 SQIVND (reference sequence). The CDR3 runs 13 residues. This chain's CDR3 is CASSTDRGNEQFF. The DNA of the CDR3 is TGTGCCAGTAGTACGGACAGGGGGAATGAGCAGTTCTTC.

The V gene is TRBV6-5, the J gene TRBJ1-2, with TRBD1 matching 10 bases. V dropped 6 bases and J dropped 8; count of bases not matched to a gene: 3. The V gene's germline CDR1 is MNHEY and CDR2 SVGAGI. The CDR3 has 12 residues. The CDR3 DNA is TGTGCCAGCAGAGGGACAGGGGAAGGCTACACCTTC. Translating gives CASRGTGEGYTF.

The chain joins TRBV5-1 to TRBJ1-1; no reliable D call. Looked up from germline, CDR1 is SGHRS and CDR2 is YFSETQ. With 0 bases removed from V and 1 base from J, the gap between germline ends came to 7 bases. This CDR3 has 14 amino acids. CDR3: CASSLALWNTEAFF. For the CDR3, the DNA is TGCGCCAGCAGCTTGGCTTTATGGAACACTGAAGCTTTCTTT.

The chain is built from TRBV5-1 and TRBJ1-4; a weak D match, TRBD1 (5 bases). The CDR3 covers 15 residues. Germline values: CDR1 SGHRS, CDR2 YFSETQ. V lost 4 bases and J 0 bases, leaving 10 bases between the germline ends. For the CDR3, the DNA is TGCGCCAGCAGCACTGCGACAGCAACTAATGAAAAACTGTTTTTT. It yields the protein CASSTATATNEKLFF.

V is TRBV27 and J is TRBJ1-5, with D perhaps TRBD1 (5 bases). The CDR3 loop spans 15 amino acids. Trimming cost V 6 bases and J 1 base, with 13 bases left between them. Germline lookup yields CDR1 MNHEY and CDR2 SMNVEV (reference sequence). The CDR3 DNA reads as TGTGCCAGCAGACGGGGGAGGTCCAGCAATCAGCCCCAGCATTTT. Encoded protein: CASRRGRSSNQPQHF.

The chain is built from TRBV3-1 (or the pseudogene TRBV3-2) and TRBJ2-7; the match to TRBD2 covers 9 bases. The V gene's germline CDR1 is LGHDT and CDR2 YNNKEL (reference sequence). The ends lost 4 bases at V and 1 base at J; junction bases unmatched: 8. The CDR3 contains 16 residues. The CDR3 coding sequence is TGTGCCAGCAGCCCTACTTGGGCGGGAGGGTCCTACGAGCAGTACTTC. Its protein is CASSPTWAGGSYEQYF.

J is TRBJ2-3 and V is TRBV6-4; 7 nucleotides line up with TRBD1. Germline-derived CDR1 and CDR2 are MRHNA and SNTAGT. J lost 8 bases, V lost 7 bases, and 9 bases had no gene match. The length of the CDR3 is 13 residues. The CDR3 sequence: CASKEQGPGTQYF. CDR3 bases: TGTGCCAGCAAAGAACAGGGGCCGGGTACGCAGTATTTT.

The rearrangement uses TRBV19 and TRBJ1-5; 10 bases align to TRBD1. Trimming took 3 bases from V and 4 from J; bases not matched to a gene: 9. Germline assignment: CDR1 LNHDA and CDR2 SQIVND (reference sequence). The CDR3 loop spans 17 amino acids. The CDR3 reads CASSILRDRGENQPQHF. CDR3 DNA: TGTGCCAGTAGTATCCTCCGGGACAGGGGCGAAAATCAGCCCCAGCATTTT.

The CDR3 spells CASSRQGAEQYF. CDR3 DNA sequence: TGTGCCAGCTCACGCCAGGGTGCCGAGCAGTACTTC. The rearrangement links TRBV18 to TRBJ2-7; TRBD1 is a possible D gene (5 bases). The ends were cut back, 4 bases at V and 6 bases at J, with 10 bases in the middle. Germline V gives CDR1 KGHSH, CDR2 LQKENI. The CDR3 is 12 residues long. Complete variable domain (other parts from reference TRBV18 and TRBJ2-7): NAGVMQNPRHLVRRRGQEARLRCSPMKGHSHVYWYRQLPEEGLKFMVYLQKENIIDESGMPKERFSAEFPKEGPSILRIQQVVRGDSAAYFCASSRQGAEQYFGPGTRLTVT.

The chain employs TRBV28 and TRBJ2-1; TRBD1 matches at 8 bases. CDR1 is MDHEN, CDR2 SYDVKM, per germline. The trim removed 6 bases at V and 9 bases at J, leaving 10 bases unmatched. The length of the CDR3 is 14 residues. DNA of the CDR3: TGTGCCAGCAGGCCGGGACAGGCGCTTTTTGAGCAGTTCTTC. Translation: CASRPGQALFEQFF.